The 3 T cell receptor beta chains below come from one sample, sequenced in a study of blood T cell repertoires in COVID-19. The table came from immunoSEQ multiplex PCR; TCRdb's copy has only in-frame clones and leaves some out. The repertoire holds roughly 380,000 clones, about 88% seen once, with roughly 3% in the top ten. Sequenced: PBMCs or T cells enriched from blood (not recorded which). These receptors came from a woman aged 25 to 45 who had recovered from COVID-19.

Written as DNA, the CDR3 is TGTGCCAGCAGCCACGGGGGAACGGGCCTCTCCACAGATACGCAGTATTTT. Protein product: CASSHGGTGLSTDTQYF. J is TRBJ2-3 and V is TRBV4-2; TRBD2 is a possible D gene (6 bases). Trimming took 3 bases from V and 2 from J, leaving 18 bases between them. CDR1 is LGHNA and CDR2 is YNFKEQ in the germline V gene. The CDR3 is made up of 17 amino acids.

This clone was observed a few times. The chain couples TRBV28 to TRBJ1-1, with D uncertain. V was cut by 3 bases and J by 7 bases, with 18 bases left in between. The CDR3 consists of 15 residues. Germline V CDR1 and CDR2: MDHEN, SYDVKM. CDR3 coding DNA: TGTGCCAGCAGTTTGCGCGGGAGCTCCGCGGTTGAAGCTTTCTTT. Encoded protein: CASSLRGSSAVEAFF.

V is TRBV9 and J is TRBJ1-2; 7 nucleotides agree with TRBD1. The V gene's germline CDR1 is SGDLS and CDR2 YYNGEE. V trimming: 5 bases; J trimming: 8 bases; junction bases outside the gene matches: 18. CDR3 length: 16 amino acids. The CDR3 DNA is TGTGCCAGCAGTGGAACCCCACGACAGGGTGTGTGGGGCTACACCTTC. This gives the protein CASSGTPRQGVWGYTF.